This note documents a single T cell receptor beta chain sequence. Residents of about two dozen US areas, aged about 18 to 95 years, made up the participants. Cohorts were determined from participant-reported clinical history. The sample is drawn from a study of blood T cell repertoires in COVID-19. Study-wide context: PBMCs, B-cell-depleted T cells, or T cells were the source of the cDNA or gDNA that made up the material.

V lost 5 bases, J lost 6 bases, and 9 bases stayed unmatched. The CDR3 loop spans 14 amino acids. Germline assignment: CDR1 MNHEY and CDR2 SVGAGI. Some clones are missing from TCRdb's copy, which holds only in-frame ones; the method was immunoSEQ multiplex PCR. The table has 150,000 to 200,000 clones, roughly three quarters seen once. Sequences were obtained from PBMCs or T cells enriched from blood (not recorded which). The V and J genes are TRBV6-5 and TRBJ2-7, with 8 bases fitting TRBD2. The origin of this receptor is a woman aged 45-59 years with acute COVID-19. CDR3 region: CASSPSERGLEQYV. The CDR3 nucleotides read TGTGCCAGCAGTCCCTCAGAGCGGGGGCTCGAGCAGTACGTC.